A single sample is the source of the 18 T cell receptor beta chains below, sequenced in a study of cytomegalovirus exposure and HLA in healthy donors. Primers included in the PCR were 60 Vbeta and 13 Jbeta primers. Some clones are missing from TCRdb's copy, which holds only in-frame ones; the method was immunoSEQ multiplex PCR. This table holds about 130,000 clones, around 75% found once. The sample was PBMCs. The source of these receptors is a man in his forties in good health and CMV-seronegative.

The chain carries TRBV5-4 and TRBJ1-1; TRBD1 might be the D (6 bases). Trimming took off 1 base at V and 3 bases at J, with 13 bases between the two ends. The CDR3 extends over 15 amino acids. Germline V gene lookup returns CDR1 SGHNT and CDR2 YYREEE (reference sequence). CDR3 DNA: TGTGCCAGCAGCTTGTTGGCAGGGGAGTACACTGAAGCTTTCTTT. Encoded protein: CASSLLAGEYTEAFF.

The rearrangement joins TRBV5-1 to TRBJ1-1; tentative D call: TRBD1 (5 bases). The CDR3 length is 14 residues. V was trimmed by 1 base and J by 7 bases, leaving 14 bases between them. Looked up from germline, CDR1 is SGHRS and CDR2 is YFSETQ. CDR3 amino acids: CASSLFPDTNEAFF. CDR3 nucleotides: TGCGCCAGCAGCTTGTTTCCGGACACCAATGAAGCTTTCTTT.

Here the CDR3 reads CASSLGAAGGGEQYF. The CDR3, as DNA: TGTGCCAGCAGCTTAGGGGCTGCAGGGGGCGGCGAGCAGTACTTC. The rearrangement links TRBV7-8 to TRBJ2-7; 8 nucleotides line up with TRBD1. Looked up from germline, CDR1 is SGHVS and CDR2 is FQNEAQ. The CDR3 has 15 residues. Trimming took 1 base from V and 6 from J; bases not matched to a gene: 8.

This clone was found once. The J gene is TRBJ1-6, the V gene TRBV6-5; D uncertain. This CDR3 region has 14 residues. Germline values: CDR1 MNHEY, CDR2 SVGAGI. V lost 7 bases to trimming and J lost 7 bases, with 14 bases between them. CDR3 DNA: TGTGCCAGCACCCGAACCAGAGGGAATTCACCCCTCCACTTT. Amino acid sequence: CASTRTRGNSPLHF.

This chain uses TRBV5-1 with TRBJ1-3; a possible D gene is TRBD1 (6 bases). Trimming stripped 4 bases from V and 0 bases from J, with 17 bases between. The CDR3 loop spans 17 amino acids. Looked up from germline, CDR1 is SGHRS and CDR2 is YFSETQ. CDR3 in DNA: TGCGCCAGCAGCGTGACCGGGACACCGAGCTCTGGAAACACCATATATTTT. Encoded protein: CASSVTGTPSSGNTIYF. The variable domain in full, with the rest retrieved from reference TRBV5-1 and TRBJ1-3, is KAGVTQTPRYLIKTRGQQVTLSCSPISGHRSVSWYQQTPGQGLQFLFEYFSETQRNKGNFPGRFSGRQFSNSRSEMNVSTLELGDSALYLCASSVTGTPSSGNTIYFGEGSWLTVV.

The rearrangement joins TRBV29-1 to TRBJ1-1; unclear D gene. The V end lost 1 base, the J end lost 4 bases, and 16 bases lay between the germline ends. The CDR3 has 15 residues. Germline CDR1 reads SQVTM; CDR2 reads ANQGSEA. The CDR3 spells CSVEATQRRVTEAFF. The CDR3 DNA is TGCAGCGTTGAAGCGACGCAAAGGAGGGTCACTGAAGCTTTCTTT.

The chain recombines TRBV9 with TRBJ1-2; TRBD1 matches 8 bases. This CDR3 has 15 residues. The J segment lost 8 bases and the V segment lost 3 bases, leaving 12 bases of the junction unmatched. Germline V gives CDR1 SGDLS, CDR2 YYNGEE. CDR3 sequence: CASSGPDRAPGGYTF. The CDR3 DNA is TGTGCCAGCAGCGGACCGGACAGGGCCCCCGGGGGCTACACCTTC. The full variable domain, in which reference TRBV9 and TRBJ1-2 provide the parts outside the CDR3, is DSGVTQTPKHLITATGQRVTLRCSPRSGDLSVYWYQQSLDQGLQFLIQYYNGEERAKGNILERFSAQQFPDLHSELNLSSLELGDSALYFCASSGPDRAPGGYTFGSGTRLTVV.

This rearrangement joins TRBV11-1 to TRBJ2-7, with D hard to call. The CDR3 covers 15 residues. The germline V and J ends were trimmed by 2 bases and 2 bases, with 13 bases remaining between them. The germline gives CDR1 SGHAT, CDR2 FQDESV (reference sequence). CDR3 DNA: TGTGCCAGCAGCTTATTTTCGGGTTCTCCCTACGAGCAGTACTTC. Its protein is CASSLFSGSPYEQYF.

This chain links TRBV12-5 with TRBJ1-2; D may be TRBD1 (6 bases). This CDR3 contains 15 residues. The ends were cut back, 0 bases at V and 4 bases at J, with 12 bases in the middle. In germline, CDR1 is LGHNT, CDR2 FRNRAP. The CDR3 DNA sequence: TGTGCTAGTGGTTTGGTCGATGGGGGGGCCTATGGCTACACCTTC. This sequence encodes CASGLVDGGAYGYTF.

This sequence joins TRBV4-2 and TRBJ2-3; TRBD2 matches 11 bases. This CDR3 is 17 amino acids long. With V trimmed by 4 bases and J by 1 base, 7 bases remained unmatched. Germline CDR1 LGHNA, CDR2 YNFKEQ. In DNA form, the CDR3 reads TGTGCCAGCAGCCCCCGGTTAGCGGGAGGGGGCACAGATACGCAGTATTTT. The encoded protein is CASSPRLAGGGTDTQYF.

The genes are TRBV7-9 and TRBJ1-2, with 10 bases lining up with TRBD1. J was trimmed by 7 bases and V by 5 bases; bases with no gene match: 7. The CDR3 has 14 residues. Germline V gene lookup returns CDR1 SEHNR and CDR2 FQNEAQ (reference sequence). The CDR3 reads CASSPGTGASGYTF. In DNA, the CDR3 is TGTGCCAGCAGCCCCGGGACAGGGGCCTCTGGCTACACCTTC.

The rearrangement joins TRBV29-1 to TRBJ2-3; TRBD2 is a possible D gene (6 bases). This CDR3 region has 12 residues. Trimming removed 6 bases at V and 4 bases at J, with 11 bases between. Germline V gives CDR1 SQVTM, CDR2 ANQGSEA. The CDR3 reads CSVAAGPDTQYF. In DNA form, the CDR3 reads TGCAGCGTCGCCGCGGGGCCAGATACGCAGTATTTT.

This chain uses TRBV5-4 with TRBJ2-5; tentative D call: TRBD1 (6 bases). With the DNA end fitting TRBJ2-7 better, the J assignment may be wrong. This CDR3 contains 16 residues. The germline V gene has CDR1 SGHNT and CDR2 YYREEE (reference sequence). CDR3 protein: CASSSFNRERWYEQYF. DNA of the CDR3: TGTGCCAGCAGCTCCTTCAACAGGGAGAGGTGGTACGAGCAGTACTTC.

The chain uses TRBV5-1 and TRBJ2-5; D perhaps matches TRBD1 (6 bases). There are 15 residues in the CDR3. V was shortened by 4 bases and J by 3 bases, with 16 bases between the two germline ends. CDR1 is SGHRS, CDR2 YFSETQ, per germline. CDR3 amino acids: CASSLNAAGEETQYF. The CDR3 bases are TGCGCCAGCAGCCTAAATGCGGCAGGGGAAGAGACCCAGTACTTC.

V gene TRBV11-2 combines with J gene TRBJ2-7; D unclear. The CDR3 is 13 amino acids. Germline CDR1 and CDR2: SGHAT and FQNNGV. Trimming stripped 1 base from V and 0 bases from J, with 4 bases between. The CDR3 nucleotides read TGTGCCAGCAGCTTAGCGAGCTCCTACGAGCAGTACTTC. Amino acid sequence: CASSLASSYEQYF.

A word on this clone: Within the sample, other DNA sequences also encode this same CDR3. The chain couples TRBV6-5 to TRBJ1-2; a possible D gene is TRBD1 (5 bases). Trimming took 0 bases from V and 4 from J, leaving 9 bases between them. The CDR3 loop spans 14 amino acids. Germline V lookup: CDR1 MNHEY, CDR2 SVGAGI. The CDR3 loop is CASSYSAGGYGYTF. Here the CDR3 DNA reads TGTGCCAGCAGTTACTCTGCGGGGGGCTATGGCTACACCTTC.

The chain combines TRBV30 with TRBJ2-6; D is ambiguous. The CDR3 loop spans 13 amino acids. V was trimmed by 3 bases and J by 1 base, leaving 4 bases between them. In germline, CDR1 is GTSNPN, CDR2 SVGIG (reference sequence). CDR3 DNA sequence: TGTGCCTGGAGGACATCTGGGGCCAACGTCCTGACTTTC. Amino acids: CAWRTSGANVLTF.

This sequence joins TRBV6-1 and TRBJ2-7, with D maybe TRBD2 (6 bases). The V and J ends lost 1 base and 6 bases respectively, with 16 bases between them. CDR1 and CDR2 from the germline V gene are MNHNS and SASEGT. This CDR3 comprises 15 residues. The CDR3 protein is CASSEVVGWGVEQYF. Written as DNA, the CDR3 is TGTGCCAGCAGTGAAGTTGTCGGATGGGGGGTCGAGCAGTACTTC.